These 2 T cell receptor beta chains were sequenced from one sample in a study of blood T cell repertoires in COVID-19. Method: immunoSEQ multiplex PCR; TCRdb's copy keeps in-frame clones and lacks some. The table includes 90,000 to 150,000 clones, approximately 87% detected once. Sequenced: peripheral blood. Source of these receptors: a woman aged 45-65 years with acute or convalescent COVID-19.

The V gene is TRBV12-3 or TRBV12-4, the J gene TRBJ1-4; D ambiguous. Trimming pared 6 bases from V and 5 bases from J, leaving 10 bases between. This CDR3 region has 13 residues. The CDR3 loop reads CASRTGRNEKLFF. The CDR3 nucleotides are TGTGCCAGCAGGACGGGGAGAAATGAAAAACTGTTTTTT.

Remarks on this clone: Additional DNA sequences in this sample encode the identical CDR3. V and J are TRBV7-2 and TRBJ1-2; the match to TRBD1 covers 7 bases. J lost 8 bases, V lost 0 bases, and 3 bases had no gene match. CDR1 is SGHTA and CDR2 is FQGNSA in the germline V gene. This CDR3 has 13 amino acids. The CDR3 nucleotides are TGTGCCAGCAGCTTAGCGGCAGGGGGGGGCTACACCTTC. Translation gives CASSLAAGGGYTF. Combining the CDR3 with reference TRBV7-2 and TRBJ1-2 gives the whole variable domain GAGVSQSPSNKVTEKGKDVELRCDPISGHTALYWYRQSLGQGLEFLIYFQGNSAPDKSGLPSDRFSAERTGGSVSTLTIQRTQQEDSAVYLCASSLAAGGGYTFGSGTRLTVV.